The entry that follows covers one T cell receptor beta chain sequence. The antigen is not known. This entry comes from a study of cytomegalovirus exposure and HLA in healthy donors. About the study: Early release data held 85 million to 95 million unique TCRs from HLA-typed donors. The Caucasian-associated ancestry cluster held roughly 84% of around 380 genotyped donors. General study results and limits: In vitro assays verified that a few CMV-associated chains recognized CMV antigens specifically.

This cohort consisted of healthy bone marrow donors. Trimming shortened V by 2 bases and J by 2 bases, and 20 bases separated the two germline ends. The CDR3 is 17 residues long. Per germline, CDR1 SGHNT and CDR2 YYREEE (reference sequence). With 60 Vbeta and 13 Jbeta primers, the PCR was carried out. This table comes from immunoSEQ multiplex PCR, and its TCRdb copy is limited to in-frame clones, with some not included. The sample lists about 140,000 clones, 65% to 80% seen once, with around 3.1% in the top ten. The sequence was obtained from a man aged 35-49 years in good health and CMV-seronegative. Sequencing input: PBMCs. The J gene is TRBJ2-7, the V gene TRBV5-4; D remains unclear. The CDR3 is CASSFSPSSVPPYEQYF. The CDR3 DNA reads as TGTGCCAGCAGCTTCTCCCCCTCGAGCGTCCCTCCCTACGAGCAGTACTTC.